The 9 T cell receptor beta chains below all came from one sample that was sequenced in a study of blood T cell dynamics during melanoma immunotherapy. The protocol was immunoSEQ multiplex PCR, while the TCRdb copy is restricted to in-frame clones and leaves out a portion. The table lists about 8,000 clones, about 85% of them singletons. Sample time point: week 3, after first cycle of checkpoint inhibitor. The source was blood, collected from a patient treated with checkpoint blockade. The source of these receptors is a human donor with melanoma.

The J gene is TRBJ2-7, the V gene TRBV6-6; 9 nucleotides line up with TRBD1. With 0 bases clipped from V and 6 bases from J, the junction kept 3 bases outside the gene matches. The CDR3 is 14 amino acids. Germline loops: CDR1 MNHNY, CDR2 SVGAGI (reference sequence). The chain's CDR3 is CASSYSGQGAEQYV. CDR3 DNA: TGTGCCAGCAGTTACTCGGGACAGGGAGCCGAGCAGTACGTC.

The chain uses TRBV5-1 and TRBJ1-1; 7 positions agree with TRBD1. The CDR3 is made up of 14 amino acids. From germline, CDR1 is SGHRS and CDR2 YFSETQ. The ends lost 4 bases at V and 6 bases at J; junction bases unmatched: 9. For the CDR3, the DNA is TGCGCCAGCAGCGCAGGACTAGGACAGGCTGAAGCTTTCTTT. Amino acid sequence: CASSAGLGQAEAFF.

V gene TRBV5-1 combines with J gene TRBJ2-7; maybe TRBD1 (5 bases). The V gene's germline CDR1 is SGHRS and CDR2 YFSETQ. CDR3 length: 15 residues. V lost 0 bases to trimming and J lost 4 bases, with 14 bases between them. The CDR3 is CASSLVVGRDYEQYF. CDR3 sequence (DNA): TGCGCCAGCAGCTTGGTGGTGGGGCGAGATTACGAGCAGTACTTC.

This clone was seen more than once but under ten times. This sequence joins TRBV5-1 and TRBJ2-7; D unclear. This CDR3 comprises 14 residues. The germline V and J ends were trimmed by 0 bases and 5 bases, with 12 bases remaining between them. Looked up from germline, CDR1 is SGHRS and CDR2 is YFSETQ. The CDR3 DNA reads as TGCGCCAGCAGCTTGGTTGGAGAGCTCAACGAGCAGTACGTC. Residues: CASSLVGELNEQYV.

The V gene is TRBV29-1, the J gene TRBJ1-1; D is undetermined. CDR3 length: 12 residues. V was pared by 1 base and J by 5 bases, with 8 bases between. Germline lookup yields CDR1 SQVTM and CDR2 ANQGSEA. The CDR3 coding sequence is TGCAGCGTTGAAGGTAGGTGGACTGAAGCTTTCTTT. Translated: CSVEGRWTEAFF.

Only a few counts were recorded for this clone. CDR3 sequence reads: CASRDRAVFYEQYF. CDR3 nucleotides: TGTGCCAGCAGGGACCGGGCCGTTTTCTACGAGCAGTACTTC. The chain recombines TRBV2 with TRBJ2-7; unclear D gene. The CDR3 runs 14 residues. V was shortened by 6 bases and J by 3 bases, with 15 bases between the two germline ends. Germline values: CDR1 SNHLY, CDR2 FYNNEI.

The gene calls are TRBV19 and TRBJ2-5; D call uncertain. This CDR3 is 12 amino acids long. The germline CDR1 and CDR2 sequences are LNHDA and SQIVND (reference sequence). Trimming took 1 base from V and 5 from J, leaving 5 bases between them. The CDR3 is CASSIGLETQYF. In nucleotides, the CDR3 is TGTGCCAGTAGTATAGGGTTGGAGACCCAGTACTTC.

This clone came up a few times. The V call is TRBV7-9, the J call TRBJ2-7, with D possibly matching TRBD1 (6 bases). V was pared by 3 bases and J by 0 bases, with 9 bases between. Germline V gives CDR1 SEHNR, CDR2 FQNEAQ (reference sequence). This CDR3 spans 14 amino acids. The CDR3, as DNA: TGTGCCAGCAGCTTCGGACAGAACTCCTACGAGCAGTACTTC. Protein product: CASSFGQNSYEQYF.

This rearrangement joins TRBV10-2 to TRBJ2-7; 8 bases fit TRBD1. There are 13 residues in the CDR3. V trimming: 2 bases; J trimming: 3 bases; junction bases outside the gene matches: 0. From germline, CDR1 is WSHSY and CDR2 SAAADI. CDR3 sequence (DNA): TGCGCCAGCAGTGAGACAGGGGGCTACGAGCAGTACTTC. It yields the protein CASSETGGYEQYF.